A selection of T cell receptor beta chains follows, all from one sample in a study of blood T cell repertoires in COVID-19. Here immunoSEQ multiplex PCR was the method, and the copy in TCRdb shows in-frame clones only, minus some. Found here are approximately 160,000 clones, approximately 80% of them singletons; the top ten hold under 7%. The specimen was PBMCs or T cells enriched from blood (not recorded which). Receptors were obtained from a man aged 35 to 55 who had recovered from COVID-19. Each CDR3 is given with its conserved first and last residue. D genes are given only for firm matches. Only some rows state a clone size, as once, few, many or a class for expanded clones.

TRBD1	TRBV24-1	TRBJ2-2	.	TGTGCCACCGAATCGAACACAGGGGTTCGCACCGGGGAGCTGTTTTTT	CATESNTGVRTGELFF
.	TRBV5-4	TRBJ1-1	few	TGTGCCAGCAGCTTGGGGCGGGGGATGGGGACTGAAGCTTTCTTT	CASSLGRGMGTEAFF
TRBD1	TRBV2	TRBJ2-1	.	TGTGCCAGCAGGGTGAGGGGGCGGGATGAGCAGTTCTTC	CASRVRGRDEQFF
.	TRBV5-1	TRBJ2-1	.	TGCGCCAGCAGGGCTTCAGGGATGTCCTACAATGAGCAGTTCTTC	CASRASGMSYNEQFF
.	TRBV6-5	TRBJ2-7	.	TGTGCCAGCAGGACCACCGGGACTCTTACCTACGAGCAGTACTTC	CASRTTGTLTYEQYF
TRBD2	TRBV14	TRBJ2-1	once	TGTGCCAGCAGCCAAGTCCTAGCGGGGGGATTTAATGAGCAGTTCTTC	CASSQVLAGGFNEQFF
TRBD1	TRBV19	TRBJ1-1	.	TGTGCCAGTAGTATTTGGACAGGAGGTCCGAACACTGAAGCTTTCTTT	CASSIWTGGPNTEAFF
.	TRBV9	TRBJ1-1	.	TGTGCCAGCAGCGTAGTCCCCGGGTCGAACACTGAAGCTTTCTTT	CASSVVPGSNTEAFF
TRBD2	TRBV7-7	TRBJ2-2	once	TGTGCCAGCAGCATCGGACTAGCGGGGAACACCGGGGAGCTGTTTTTT	CASSIGLAGNTGELFF
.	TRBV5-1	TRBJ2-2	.	TGCGCCAGCAGCCCCCAGCTGAGGACTTTTGTCCTCGGGGAGCTGTTTTTT	CASSPQLRTFVLGELFF
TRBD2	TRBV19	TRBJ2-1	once	TGTGCCAGTAGTCCGCGACTCCTAGCGGGGGGGGAAAATGAGCAGTTCTTC	CASSPRLLAGGENEQFF
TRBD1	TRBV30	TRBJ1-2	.	TGTGCCTACACAGGGGATGGAGGCTACACCTTC	CAYTGDGGYTF
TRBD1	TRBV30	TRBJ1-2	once	TGTGCCTGGGCCAGGGGGGCGGGCTATGGCTACACCTTC	CAWARGAGYGYTF
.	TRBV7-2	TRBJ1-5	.	TGTGCCAGCAGCCCCTACACCGGCAGGGGAGAGCCCCAGCATTTT	CASSPYTGRGEPQHF
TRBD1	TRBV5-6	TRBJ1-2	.	TGTGCCAGCAGCGGCCGGGACAGGGGGAACTATGGCTACACCTTC	CASSGRDRGNYGYTF
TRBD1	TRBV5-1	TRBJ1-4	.	TGCGCCAGGACCGGGACAGACAATGAAAAACTGTTTTTT	CARTGTDNEKLFF
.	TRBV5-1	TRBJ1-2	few	TGCGCCAGCAGCTTGAACTCCGGAGGGGACTATGGCTACACCTTC	CASSLNSGGDYGYTF
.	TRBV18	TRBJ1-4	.	TGTGCCAGCTCACCACGCGGGGGCGTGAGTGAAAAACTGTTTTTT	CASSPRGGVSEKLFF
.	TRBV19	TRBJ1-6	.	TGTGCCAGTAGCCCCGTAGACTCCTATAATTCACCCCTCCACTTT	CASSPVDSYNSPLHF
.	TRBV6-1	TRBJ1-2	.	TGTGCCAGCAGTGTACAAGCGAACTATGGCTACACCTTC	CASSVQANYGYTF
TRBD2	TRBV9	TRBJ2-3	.	TGTGCCAGCAGTGGCCGGGCGGGGGGACCAGATACGCAGTATTTT	CASSGRAGGPDTQYF
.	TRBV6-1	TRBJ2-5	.	TGTGCCAGCAGTGAACCCGGTGCGGGCCAAGAGACCCAGTACTTC	CASSEPGAGQETQYF
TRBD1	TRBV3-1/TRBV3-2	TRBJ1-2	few	TGTGCCAGCAGCCAAGACTACAGGGGGATCGGCTACACCTTC	CASSQDYRGIGYTF
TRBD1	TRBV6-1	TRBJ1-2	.	TGTGCCAGCAGTGAAAGTTCAGGGGGGAAGTCTGGCTACACCTTC	CASSESSGGKSGYTF
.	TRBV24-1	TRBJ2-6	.	TGTGCCACCAGTGATGCAGGCTCTGGGGCCAACGTCCTGACTTTC	CATSDAGSGANVLTF
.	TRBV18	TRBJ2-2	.	TGTGCCAGCTCAAGGGGTGGTACCACCGGGGAGCTGTTTTTT	CASSRGGTTGELFF
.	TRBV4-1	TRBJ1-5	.	TGCGCCAGCAGCCAAGATCGGGGGGATAGCAATCAGCCCCAGCATTTT	CASSQDRGDSNQPQHF
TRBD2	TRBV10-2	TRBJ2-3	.	TGCGCCAGCAGTGCGGCTAGCGGGAGGGCAGATACGCAGTATTTT	CASSAASGRADTQYF
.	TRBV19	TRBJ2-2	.	TGTGCCAGTAGTATAGTGGGAGGCGGGGAGCTGTTTTTT	CASSIVGGGELFF
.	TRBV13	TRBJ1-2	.	TGTGCCAGCAGCTTAGGCAGGGCAAACTATGGCTACACCTTC	CASSLGRANYGYTF
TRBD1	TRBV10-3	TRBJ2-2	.	TGTGCCATCGGACCGGGACAGGACCCGGGCACCGGGGAGCTGTTTTTT	CAIGPGQDPGTGELFF
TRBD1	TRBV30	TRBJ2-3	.	TGTGCCTGGAAGGGGGCGCTAACGAATACGCAGTATTTT	CAWKGALTNTQYF
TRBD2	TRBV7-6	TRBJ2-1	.	TGTGCCAGCAGCTTAGCGCTAGCGGTCTACAATGAGCAGTTCTTC	CASSLALAVYNEQFF
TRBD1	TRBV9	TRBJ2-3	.	TGTGCCAGCAGCGTAGAGACAGGGCCCCCAGATACGCAGTATTTT	CASSVETGPPDTQYF
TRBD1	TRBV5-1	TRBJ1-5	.	TGCGCCAGCAGACCAGGGGGCACAGGGGATCAGCCCCAGCATTTT	CASRPGGTGDQPQHF
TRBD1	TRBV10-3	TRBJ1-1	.	TGTGCCATCAGTGAGGTCGCTGGAGCTGGACAGGGCTCTGAAGCTTTCTTT	CAISEVAGAGQGSEAFF
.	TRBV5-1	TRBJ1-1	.	TGCGCCAGCAAGAACGGGGATTTAGATGCCACTGAAGCTTTCTTT	CASKNGDLDATEAFF
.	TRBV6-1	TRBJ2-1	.	TGTGCCAGCAGTGGGTCGAGGGGGAGCTCCTACAATGAGCAGTTCTTC	CASSGSRGSSYNEQFF
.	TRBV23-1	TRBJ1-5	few	TGCGCCAGCAGTCAATCGGCAGGGCGCAATCAGCCCCAGCATTTT	CASSQSAGRNQPQHF
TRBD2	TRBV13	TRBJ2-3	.	TGTGCCAGCAGCTCGGGTCGGGGGGGCGGCTGGGATACGCAGTATTTT	CASSSGRGGGWDTQYF
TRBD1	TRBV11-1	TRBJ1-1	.	TGTGCCAGCAGCCCCCAGGGGGCGAGGACTGAAGCTTTCTTT	CASSPQGARTEAFF
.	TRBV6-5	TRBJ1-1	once	TGTGCCAGCAGTTTTTGGGCAGCGGACACTGAAGCTTTCTTT	CASSFWAADTEAFF
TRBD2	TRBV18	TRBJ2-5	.	TGTGCCAGCTCACGATTTCCGACTAGCGGGGCAAAACAAGAGACCCAGTACTTC	CASSRFPTSGAKQETQYF
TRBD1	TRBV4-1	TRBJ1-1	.	TGCGCCAGCAGCCTTCGACAGGGTGGGAAAGGGAACACTGAAGCTTTCTTT	CASSLRQGGKGNTEAFF
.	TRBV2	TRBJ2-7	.	TGTGCCAGCACTCCCCCAGGTACCTCCTACGAGCAGTACTTC	CASTPPGTSYEQYF
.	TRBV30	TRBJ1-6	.	TGTGCCTGGAGTCCCCCCATTAGGGGATCACCCCTCCACTTT	CAWSPPIRGSPLHF
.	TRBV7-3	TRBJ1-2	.	TGTGCCAGCAGCTTAGGACAGCCGGGTAACTATGGCTACACCTTC	CASSLGQPGNYGYTF
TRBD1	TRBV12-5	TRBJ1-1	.	TGTGCTAGTGGTTTGCCAGGACAGGAGATGAACACTGAAGCTTTCTTT	CASGLPGQEMNTEAFF
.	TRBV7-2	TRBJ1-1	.	TGTGCCAGCAGCCGTCAGATGTTGAACACTGAAGCTTTCTTT	CASSRQMLNTEAFF
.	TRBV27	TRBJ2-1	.	TGTGCCAGCAGTCTCTTCCAGGGGCTTTACAATGAGCAGTTCTTC	CASSLFQGLYNEQFF
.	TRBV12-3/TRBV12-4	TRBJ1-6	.	TGTGCCAGCAGTGCGGACAGCTCACCCCTCCACTTT	CASSADSSPLHF
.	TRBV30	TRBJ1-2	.	TGTGCCTGGAGTTCCGGAACAGCTTACTATGGCTACACCTTC	CAWSSGTAYYGYTF
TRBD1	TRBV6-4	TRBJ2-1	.	TGTGCCAGCAGTGTAGACAGGGGAATCTACAATGAGCAGTTCTTC	CASSVDRGIYNEQFF
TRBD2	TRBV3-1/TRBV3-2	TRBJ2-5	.	TGTGCCAGCAGCCTACTAGCGGGGGGGCAAGAGACCCAGTACTTC	CASSLLAGGQETQYF
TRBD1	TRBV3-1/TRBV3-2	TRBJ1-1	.	TGTGCCAGCAGCCAACAAGGGACAGGGGTCACTGAAGCTTTCTTT	CASSQQGTGVTEAFF
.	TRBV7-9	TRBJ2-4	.	TGTGCCAGCAGCCCACCGTCCGGCATTCAGTACTTC	CASSPPSGIQYF
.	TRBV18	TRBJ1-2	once	TGTGCCAGCTCACCAGGACACAAGGGAGGACGGTATGGCTACACCTTC	CASSPGHKGGRYGYTF
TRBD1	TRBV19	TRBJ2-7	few	TGTGCCAGTAGTACTGGACAGGGACGTGTGCTGTACGAGCAGTACTTC	CASSTGQGRVLYEQYF
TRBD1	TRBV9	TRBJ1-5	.	TGTGCCAGCAGCGTAAATAGCGGGCGGGACAGGGGATGTCAGCCCCAGCATTTT	CASSVNSGRDRGCQPQHF